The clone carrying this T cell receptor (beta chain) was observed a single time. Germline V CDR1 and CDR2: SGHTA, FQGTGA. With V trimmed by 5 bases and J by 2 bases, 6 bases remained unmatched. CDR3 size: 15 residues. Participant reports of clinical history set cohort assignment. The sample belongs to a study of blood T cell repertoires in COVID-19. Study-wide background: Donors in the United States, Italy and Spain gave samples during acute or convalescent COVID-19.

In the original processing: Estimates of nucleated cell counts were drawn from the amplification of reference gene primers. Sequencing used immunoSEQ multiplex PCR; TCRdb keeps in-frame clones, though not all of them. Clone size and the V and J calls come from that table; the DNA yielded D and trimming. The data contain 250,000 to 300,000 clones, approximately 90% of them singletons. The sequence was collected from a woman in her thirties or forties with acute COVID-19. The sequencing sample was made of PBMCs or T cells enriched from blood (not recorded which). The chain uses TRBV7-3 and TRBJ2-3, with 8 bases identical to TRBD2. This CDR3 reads CASSIGGRFTDTQYF. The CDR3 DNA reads TGTGCCAGCAGCATCGGCGGGAGGTTCACAGATACGCAGTATTTT. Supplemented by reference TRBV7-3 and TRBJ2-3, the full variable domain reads GAGVSQTPSNKVTEKGKYVELRCDPISGHTALYWYRQSLGQGPEFLIYFQGTGAADDSGLPNDRFFAVRPEGSVSTLKIQRTERGDSAVYLCASSIGGRFTDTQYFGPGTRLTVL.